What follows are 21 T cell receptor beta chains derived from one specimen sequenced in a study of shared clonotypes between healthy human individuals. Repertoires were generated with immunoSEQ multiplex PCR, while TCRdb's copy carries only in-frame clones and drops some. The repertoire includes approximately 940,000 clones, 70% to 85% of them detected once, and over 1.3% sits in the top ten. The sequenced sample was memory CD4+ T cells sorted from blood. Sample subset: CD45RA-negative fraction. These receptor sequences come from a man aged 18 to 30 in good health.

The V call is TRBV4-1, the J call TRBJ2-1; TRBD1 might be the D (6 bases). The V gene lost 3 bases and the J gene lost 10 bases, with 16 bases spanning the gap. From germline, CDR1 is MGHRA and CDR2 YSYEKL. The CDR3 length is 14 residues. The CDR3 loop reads CASSHQTLQGEQFF. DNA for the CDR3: TGCGCCAGCAGCCATCAAACCCTACAGGGAGAGCAGTTCTTC.

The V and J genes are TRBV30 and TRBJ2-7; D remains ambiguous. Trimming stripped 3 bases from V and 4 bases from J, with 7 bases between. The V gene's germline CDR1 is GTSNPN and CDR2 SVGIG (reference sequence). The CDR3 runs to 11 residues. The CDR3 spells CAWSEEYEQYF. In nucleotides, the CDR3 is TGTGCCTGGAGCGAGGAATACGAGCAGTACTTC.

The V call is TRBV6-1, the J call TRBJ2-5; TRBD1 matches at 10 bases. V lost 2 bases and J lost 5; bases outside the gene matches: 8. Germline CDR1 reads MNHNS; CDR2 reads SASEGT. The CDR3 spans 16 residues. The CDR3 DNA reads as TGTGCCAGCAGTGAATACGGGACAGGGGATGTTGAGACCCAGTACTTC. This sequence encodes CASSEYGTGDVETQYF.

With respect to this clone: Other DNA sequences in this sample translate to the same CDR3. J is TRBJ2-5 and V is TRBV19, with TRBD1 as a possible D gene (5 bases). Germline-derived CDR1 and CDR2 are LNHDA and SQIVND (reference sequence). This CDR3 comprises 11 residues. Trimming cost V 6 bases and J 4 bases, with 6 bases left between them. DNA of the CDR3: TGTGCCAGTAGGCAGGGAGAGACCCAGTACTTC. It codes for CASRQGETQYF.

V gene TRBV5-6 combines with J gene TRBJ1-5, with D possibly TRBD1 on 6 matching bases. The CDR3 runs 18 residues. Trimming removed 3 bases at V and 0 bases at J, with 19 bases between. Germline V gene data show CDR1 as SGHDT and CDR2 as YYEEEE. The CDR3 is CASSYYTATGFSNQPQHF. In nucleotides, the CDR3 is TGTGCCAGCAGCTACTACACGGCCACAGGGTTTAGCAATCAGCCCCAGCATTTT.

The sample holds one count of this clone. The CDR3 spells CSAEAGYTF. In DNA form, the CDR3 reads TGCAGCGCTGAGGCTGGCTACACCTTC. The chain uses TRBV29-1 and TRBJ1-2; no firm D call. The CDR3 consists of 9 residues. Trimming pared 7 bases from V and 7 bases from J, leaving 7 bases between. Germline V lookup: CDR1 SQVTM, CDR2 ANQGSEA.

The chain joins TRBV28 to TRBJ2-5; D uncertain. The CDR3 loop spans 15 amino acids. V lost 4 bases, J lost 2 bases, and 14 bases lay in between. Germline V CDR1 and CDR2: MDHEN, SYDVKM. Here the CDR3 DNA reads TGTGCCAGCAGTTCCTATGGGAACCGACAAGAGACCCAGTACTTC. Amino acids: CASSSYGNRQETQYF.

CDR3 coding DNA: TGCAGTGCTAGAGTCGGAGGATACACCTTC. This encodes CSARVGGYTF. The J gene is TRBJ1-2, the V gene TRBV20-1; D uncertain. CDR1 is DFQATT, CDR2 SNEGSKA, per germline (reference sequence). CDR3 length: 10 residues. The V end was cut by 1 base, the J end by 11 bases, with 8 bases between.

Written as DNA, the CDR3 is TGCGCCAGCAGGTTCCTTTTCTTTAGCGGGAGAGGCGGAGAGAATGAGCAGTTCTTC. It encodes CASRFLFFSGRGGENEQFF. The chain uses TRBV5-1 and TRBJ2-1, with TRBD2 identical over 9 bases. V lost 5 bases to trimming and J lost 7 bases; unmatched junction nucleotides: 22. CDR1 and CDR2 from the germline V gene are SGHRS and YFSETQ. CDR3 length: 19 amino acids. Together with reference TRBV5-1 and TRBJ2-1, the CDR3 gives the full variable domain: KAGVTQTPRYLIKTRGQQVTLSCSPISGHRSVSWYQQTPGQGLQFLFEYFSETQRNKGNFPGRFSGRQFSNSRSEMNVSTLELGDSALYLCASRFLFFSGRGGENEQFFGPGTRLTVL.

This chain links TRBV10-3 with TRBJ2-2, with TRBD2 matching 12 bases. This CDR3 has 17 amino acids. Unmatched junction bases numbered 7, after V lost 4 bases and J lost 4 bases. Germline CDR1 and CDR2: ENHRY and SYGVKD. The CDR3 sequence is CAISGLAGGPGTGELFF. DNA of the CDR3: TGTGCCATCAGTGGGCTAGCGGGGGGGCCGGGCACCGGGGAGCTGTTTTTT.

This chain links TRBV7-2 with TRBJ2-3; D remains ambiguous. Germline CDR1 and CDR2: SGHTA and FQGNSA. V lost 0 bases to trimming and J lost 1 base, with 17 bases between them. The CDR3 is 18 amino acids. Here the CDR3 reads CASSLARLRLIGTDTQYF. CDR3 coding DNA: TGTGCCAGCAGCTTAGCGCGCCTGCGCTTGATCGGCACAGATACGCAGTATTTT.

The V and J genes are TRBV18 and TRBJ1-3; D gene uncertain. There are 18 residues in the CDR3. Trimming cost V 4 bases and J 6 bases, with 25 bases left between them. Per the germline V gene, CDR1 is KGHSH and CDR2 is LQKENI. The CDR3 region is CASSLSISDFSEANTIYF. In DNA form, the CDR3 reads TGTGCCAGCTCACTCTCAATATCAGACTTTTCAGAGGCAAACACCATATATTTT.

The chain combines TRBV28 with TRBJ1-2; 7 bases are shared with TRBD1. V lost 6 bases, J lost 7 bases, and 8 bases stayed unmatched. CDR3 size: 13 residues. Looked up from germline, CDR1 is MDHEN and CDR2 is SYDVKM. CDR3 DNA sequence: TGTGCCAGCAGCCCCGACAGGGTGGGTGGCTACACCTTC. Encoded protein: CASSPDRVGGYTF.

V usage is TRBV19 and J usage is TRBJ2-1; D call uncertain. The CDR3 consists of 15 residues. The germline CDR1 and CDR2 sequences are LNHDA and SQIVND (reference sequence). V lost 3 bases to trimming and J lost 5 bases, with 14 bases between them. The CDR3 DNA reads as TGTGCCAGTAGTATTTCCATTACCGACAACAATGAGCAGTTCTTC. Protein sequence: CASSISITDNNEQFF.

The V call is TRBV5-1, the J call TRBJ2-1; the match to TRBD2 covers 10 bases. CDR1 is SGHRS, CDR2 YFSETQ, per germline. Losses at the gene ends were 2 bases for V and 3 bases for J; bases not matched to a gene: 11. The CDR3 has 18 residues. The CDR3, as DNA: TGCGCCAGCAGCTTTCGTCCAATCACTAGCGGGAACTACAATGAGCAGTTCTTC. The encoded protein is CASSFRPITSGNYNEQFF.

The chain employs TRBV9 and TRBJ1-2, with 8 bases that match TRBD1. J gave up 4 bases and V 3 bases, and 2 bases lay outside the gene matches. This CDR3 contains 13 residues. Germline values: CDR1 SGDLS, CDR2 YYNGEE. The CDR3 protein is CASSAGQVYGYTF. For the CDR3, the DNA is TGTGCCAGCAGCGCGGGACAGGTCTATGGCTACACCTTC.

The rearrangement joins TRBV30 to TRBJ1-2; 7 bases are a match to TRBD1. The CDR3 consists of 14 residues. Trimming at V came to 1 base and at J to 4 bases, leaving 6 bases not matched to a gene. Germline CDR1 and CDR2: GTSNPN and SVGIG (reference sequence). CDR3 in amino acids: CAWSAGYRGYGYTF. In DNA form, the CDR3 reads TGTGCCTGGAGTGCCGGTTACAGGGGCTATGGCTACACCTTC.

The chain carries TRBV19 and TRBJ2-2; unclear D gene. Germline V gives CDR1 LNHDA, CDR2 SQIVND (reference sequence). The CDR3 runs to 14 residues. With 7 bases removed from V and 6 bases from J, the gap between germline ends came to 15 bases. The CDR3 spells CASIGWGMAGELFF. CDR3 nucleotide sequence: TGTGCCAGTATTGGTTGGGGAATGGCCGGGGAGCTGTTTTTT.

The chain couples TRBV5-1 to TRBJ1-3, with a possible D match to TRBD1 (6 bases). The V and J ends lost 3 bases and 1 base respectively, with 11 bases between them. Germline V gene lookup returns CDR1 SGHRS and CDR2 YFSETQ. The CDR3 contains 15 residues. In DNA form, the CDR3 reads TGCGCCAGCAGCTCGAGTACAGGGTCTGGAAACACCATATATTTT. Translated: CASSSSTGSGNTIYF.

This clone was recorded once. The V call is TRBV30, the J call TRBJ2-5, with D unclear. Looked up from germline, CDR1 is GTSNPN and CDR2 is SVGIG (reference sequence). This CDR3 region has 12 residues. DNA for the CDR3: TGTGCTGCTACGGCTAGTCCGGCGACCCAGTACTTC. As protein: CAATASPATQYF.

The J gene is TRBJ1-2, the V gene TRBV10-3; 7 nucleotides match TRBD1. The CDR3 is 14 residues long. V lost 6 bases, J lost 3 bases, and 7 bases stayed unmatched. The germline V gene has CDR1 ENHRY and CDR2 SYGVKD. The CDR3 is CAIRGGAIDYGYTF. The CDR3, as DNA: TGTGCCATCAGAGGGGGCGCGATTGACTATGGCTACACCTTC.